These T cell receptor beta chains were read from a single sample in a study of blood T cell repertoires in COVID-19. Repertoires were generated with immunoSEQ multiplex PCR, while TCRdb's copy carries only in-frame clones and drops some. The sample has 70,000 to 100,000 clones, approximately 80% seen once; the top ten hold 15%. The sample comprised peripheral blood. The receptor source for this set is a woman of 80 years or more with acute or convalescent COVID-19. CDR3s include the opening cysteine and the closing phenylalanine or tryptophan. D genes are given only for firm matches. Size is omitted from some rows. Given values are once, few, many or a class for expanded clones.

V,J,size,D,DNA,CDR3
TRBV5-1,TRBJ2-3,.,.,TGCGCCAGCCGCCTCCTGGGCGACACAGATACGCAGTATTTT,CASRLLGDTDTQYF
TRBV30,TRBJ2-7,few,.,TGTGCCTGGAGTGTTCGTAGTCTACAGTACTTC,CAWSVRSLQYF
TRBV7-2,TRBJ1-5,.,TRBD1,TGTGCCAGCAGCTTAGAGGGACAGGGGCGCAATCAGCCCCAGCATTTT,CASSLEGQGRNQPQHF
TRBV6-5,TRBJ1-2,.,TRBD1,TGTGCCAGCAGCCAGACAGGGGACTATGGCTACACCTTC,CASSQTGDYGYTF
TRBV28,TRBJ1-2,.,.,TGTGCCAGCAGTTCTTCTACAGGGAGCGGCTACACCTTC,CASSSSTGSGYTF
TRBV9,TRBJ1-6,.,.,TGTGCCAGCAGCGCATTAGGGGGTAGAAATTCACCCCTCCACTTT,CASSALGGRNSPLHF
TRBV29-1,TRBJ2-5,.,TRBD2,TGCAGCGCCTCGGGGGGGCGGGTAGGGACCCAGTACTTC,CSASGGRVGTQYF
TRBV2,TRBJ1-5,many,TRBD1,TGTGCCGGTCGACAGGGATTACAGCAGCCCCAGCATTTT,CAGRQGLQQPQHF
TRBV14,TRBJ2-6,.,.,TGTGCCAGCAGCGTAGACAGCTCTGGGGCCAACGTCCTGACTTTC,CASSVDSSGANVLTF
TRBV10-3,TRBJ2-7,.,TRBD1,TGTGCCATCATGGGACCGGGACAGGGGGCGAACGAGCAGTACTTC,CAIMGPGQGANEQYF
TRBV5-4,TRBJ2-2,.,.,TGTGCCAGCAGCTCAATCCAGGGGACCGGGGAGCTGTTTTTT,CASSSIQGTGELFF
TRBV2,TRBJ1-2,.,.,TGTGCCAGCAGCCAAAGGGGGGGCTACACCTTC,CASSQRGGYTF
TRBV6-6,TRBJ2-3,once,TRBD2,TGTGCCAGCAGTACGGGACTAGGGCGGGGGACAAATACGCAGTATTTT,CASSTGLGRGTNTQYF
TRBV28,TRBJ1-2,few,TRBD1,TGTGCCAGCAGTACTCGGGACAGGGTGGGCTTC,CASSTRDRVGF
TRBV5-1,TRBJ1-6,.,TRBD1,TGCGCCAGCAGCTTGGCGGGACAGGGGTTAAATTCACCCCTCCACTTT,CASSLAGQGLNSPLHF
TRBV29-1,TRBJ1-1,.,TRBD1,TGCAGCGTCGGGACAGGTCTGGGGACTGAAGCTTTCTTT,CSVGTGLGTEAFF
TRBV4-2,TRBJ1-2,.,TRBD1,TGTGCCAGCAGCCAGACACTCGCCCAAGCTCTTGGAGACAGGGACTATGGCTACACCTTC,CASSQTLAQALGDRDYGYTF
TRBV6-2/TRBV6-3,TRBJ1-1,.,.,TGTGCCAGCAGCCCCAATCTAGGCATCAACACTGAAGCTTTCTTT,CASSPNLGINTEAFF
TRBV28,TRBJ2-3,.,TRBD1,TGTGCCAGCAGTTTACCAACTACAGGGGGTGGATTATTCGCAGATACGCAGTATTTT,CASSLPTTGGGLFADTQYF
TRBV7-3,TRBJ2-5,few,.,TGTGCCAGCTCCCGCGGAAATCAAGAGACCCAGTACTTC,CASSRGNQETQYF
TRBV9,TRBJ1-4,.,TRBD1,TGTGCCAGCAGCCCCCGACAGGGACCTAATGAAAAACTGTTTTTT,CASSPRQGPNEKLFF
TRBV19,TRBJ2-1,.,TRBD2,TGTGCCAGTAGAGCCTTAGCGGGGGGGCCTAGGGATGAGCAGTTCTTC,CASRALAGGPRDEQFF
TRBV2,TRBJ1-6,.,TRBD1,TGTGCCAGCAGTGAATGGGACAGGGCGAATTCACCCCTCCACTTT,CASSEWDRANSPLHF
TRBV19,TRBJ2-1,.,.,TGTGCCAGTAGTATAGTGGTCGGGTATGAGCAGTTCTTC,CASSIVVGYEQFF
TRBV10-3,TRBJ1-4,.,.,TGTGCCATCAGTCCCGGACAGAATAATGAAAAACTGTTTTTT,CAISPGQNNEKLFF
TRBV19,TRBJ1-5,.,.,TGTGCCACCCACACTCGACAGAGCAATCAGCCCCAGCATTTT,CATHTRQSNQPQHF
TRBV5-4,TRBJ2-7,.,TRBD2,TGTGCCAGCAGCTGGGGCAGCGGGGGGACACGGGAGCAGTACTTC,CASSWGSGGTREQYF
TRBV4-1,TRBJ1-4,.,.,TGCGCCAGCAGCCAAGACAAACAGGAAAAACTGTTTTTT,CASSQDKQEKLFF
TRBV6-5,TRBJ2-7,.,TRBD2,TGTGCCATCCTAAGCGGGGGTTCCTACGAGCAGTACTTC,CAILSGGSYEQYF
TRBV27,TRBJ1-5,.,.,TGTGCCAGCAGTTTCCGCCCAGGGGCGGATCAGCCCCAGCATTTT,CASSFRPGADQPQHF
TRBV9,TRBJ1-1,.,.,TGTGCCAGCAGCGACCGAAGGGGGGGCGTAGATACTGAAGCTTTCTTT,CASSDRRGGVDTEAFF
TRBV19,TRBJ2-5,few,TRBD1,TGTGCCAGTAAGGTGACAGGGGAAGAGACCCAGTACTTC,CASKVTGEETQYF
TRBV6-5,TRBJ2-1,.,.,TGTGCCAGCAGTCCACAGTCTGCGATAAATGAGCAGTTCTTC,CASSPQSAINEQFF
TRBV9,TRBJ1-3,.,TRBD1,TGTGCCAGCAGCGTAGGGACAGGGGCGATTGGAAACACCATATATTTT,CASSVGTGAIGNTIYF
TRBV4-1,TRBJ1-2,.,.,TGCGCCAGCAGCCAAGATCTGGCAAACACTAACTATGGCTACACCTTC,CASSQDLANTNYGYTF
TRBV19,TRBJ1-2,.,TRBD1,TGTGCCAGTAGTATAGATACAGGGGGCAACTATGGCTACACCTTC,CASSIDTGGNYGYTF
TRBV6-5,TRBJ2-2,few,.,TGTGCCAGCAGCGCCTCGAGGCCGGTCACCGGGGAGCTGTTTTTT,CASSASRPVTGELFF
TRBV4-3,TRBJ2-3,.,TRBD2,TGCGCCAGCAGTCCTAGCGGGGGGGCCTCGGAGCCAGATACGCAGTATTTT,CASSPSGGASEPDTQYF
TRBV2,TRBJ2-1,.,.,TGTGCCAGCAGTGACACCACGGTTGTCAATGAGCAGTTCTTC,CASSDTTVVNEQFF
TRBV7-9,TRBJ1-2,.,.,TGTGCCAGCAGCTTAGAAAGCGGGAAGCAGGGTGGATACACCTTC,CASSLESGKQGGYTF
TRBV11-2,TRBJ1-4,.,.,TGTGCCAGCAGGAAGGAGGTTAATGAAAAACTGTTTTTT,CASRKEVNEKLFF
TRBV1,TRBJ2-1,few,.,TGCACCAGCAGCCAAGATTCAGAACTAGCGGGGGGTATTTCCTACAATGAGCAGTTCTTC,CTSSQDSELAGGISYNEQFF
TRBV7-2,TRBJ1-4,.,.,TGTGCCAGCAGCGTCGACACCTCAACTAATGAAAAACTGTTTTTT,CASSVDTSTNEKLFF
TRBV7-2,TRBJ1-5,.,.,TGTGCCAGCAGCTTATTAGGTCGGGGGTTCAGCAATCAGCCCCAGCATTTT,CASSLLGRGFSNQPQHF
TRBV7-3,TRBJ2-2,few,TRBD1,TGTGCCAGCAGCCAGGGACAGGGAATCACCGGGGAGCTGTTTTTT,CASSQGQGITGELFF
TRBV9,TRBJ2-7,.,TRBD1,TGTGCCAGCAGCGTAGATCTCGTCAGGGGGTTCCACGAGCAGTACTTC,CASSVDLVRGFHEQYF
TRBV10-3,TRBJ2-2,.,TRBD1,TGTGCCATCAGTGAATCGACAGGGACGATCACCGGGGAGCTGTTTTTT,CAISESTGTITGELFF
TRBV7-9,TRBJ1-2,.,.,TGTGCCAGCAGCGGCAACTATGGCTACACCTTC,CASSGNYGYTF
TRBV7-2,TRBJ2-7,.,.,TGTGCCAGCAGCTCCAAAGCCTTCTACGAGCAGTACTTC,CASSSKAFYEQYF
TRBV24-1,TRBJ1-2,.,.,TGTGCCACCAGTGACAGGACAGCTAACTATGGCTACACCTTC,CATSDRTANYGYTF